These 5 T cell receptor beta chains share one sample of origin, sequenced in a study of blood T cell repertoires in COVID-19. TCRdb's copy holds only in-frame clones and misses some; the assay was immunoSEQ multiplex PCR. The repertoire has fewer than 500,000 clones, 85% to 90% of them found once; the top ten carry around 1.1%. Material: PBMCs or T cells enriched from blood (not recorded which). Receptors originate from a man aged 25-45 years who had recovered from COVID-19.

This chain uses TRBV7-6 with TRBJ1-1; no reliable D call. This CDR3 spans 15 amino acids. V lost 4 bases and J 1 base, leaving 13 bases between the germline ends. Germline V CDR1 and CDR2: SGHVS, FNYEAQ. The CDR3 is CASSSPWAANTEAFF. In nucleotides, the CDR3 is TGTGCCAGCAGCTCCCCCTGGGCAGCGAACACTGAAGCTTTCTTT.

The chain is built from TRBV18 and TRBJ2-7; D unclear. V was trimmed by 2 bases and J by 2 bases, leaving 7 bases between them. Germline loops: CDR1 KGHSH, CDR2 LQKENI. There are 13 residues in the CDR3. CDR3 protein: CASSPNRAYEQYF. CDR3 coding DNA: TGTGCCAGCTCACCAAACAGAGCCTACGAGCAGTACTTC. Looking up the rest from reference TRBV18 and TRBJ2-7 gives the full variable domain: NAGVMQNPRHLVRRRGQEARLRCSPMKGHSHVYWYRQLPEEGLKFMVYLQKENIIDESGMPKERFSAEFPKEGPSILRIQQVVRGDSAAYFCASSPNRAYEQYFGPGTRLTVT.

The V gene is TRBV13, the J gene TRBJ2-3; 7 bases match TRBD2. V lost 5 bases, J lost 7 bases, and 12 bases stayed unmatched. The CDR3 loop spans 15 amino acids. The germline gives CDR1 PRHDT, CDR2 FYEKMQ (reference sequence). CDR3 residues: CASSPRDYRRHTQYF. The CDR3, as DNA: TGTGCCAGCAGCCCCCGGGACTACCGCCGTCATACGCAGTATTTT. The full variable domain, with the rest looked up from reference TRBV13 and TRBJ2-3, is AAGVIQSPRHLIKEKRETATLKCYPIPRHDTVYWYQQGPGQDPQFLISFYEKMQSDKGSIPDRFSAQQFSDYHSELNMSSLELGDSALYFCASSPRDYRRHTQYFGPGTRLTVL.

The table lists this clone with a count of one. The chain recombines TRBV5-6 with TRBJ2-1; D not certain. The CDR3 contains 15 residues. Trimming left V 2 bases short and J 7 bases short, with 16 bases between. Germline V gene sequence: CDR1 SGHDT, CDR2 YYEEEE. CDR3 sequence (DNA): TGTGCCAGCAGCTTTTGGCTACAGCCCCTAAATGAGCAGTTCTTC. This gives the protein CASSFWLQPLNEQFF.

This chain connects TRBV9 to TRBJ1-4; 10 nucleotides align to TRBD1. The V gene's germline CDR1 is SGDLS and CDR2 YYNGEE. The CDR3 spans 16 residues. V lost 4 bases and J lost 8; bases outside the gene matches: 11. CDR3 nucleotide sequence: TGTGCCAGCAGCCTTACCCAGGGACAGGGGAGCGAAAAACTGTTTTTT. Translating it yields CASSLTQGQGSEKLFF.